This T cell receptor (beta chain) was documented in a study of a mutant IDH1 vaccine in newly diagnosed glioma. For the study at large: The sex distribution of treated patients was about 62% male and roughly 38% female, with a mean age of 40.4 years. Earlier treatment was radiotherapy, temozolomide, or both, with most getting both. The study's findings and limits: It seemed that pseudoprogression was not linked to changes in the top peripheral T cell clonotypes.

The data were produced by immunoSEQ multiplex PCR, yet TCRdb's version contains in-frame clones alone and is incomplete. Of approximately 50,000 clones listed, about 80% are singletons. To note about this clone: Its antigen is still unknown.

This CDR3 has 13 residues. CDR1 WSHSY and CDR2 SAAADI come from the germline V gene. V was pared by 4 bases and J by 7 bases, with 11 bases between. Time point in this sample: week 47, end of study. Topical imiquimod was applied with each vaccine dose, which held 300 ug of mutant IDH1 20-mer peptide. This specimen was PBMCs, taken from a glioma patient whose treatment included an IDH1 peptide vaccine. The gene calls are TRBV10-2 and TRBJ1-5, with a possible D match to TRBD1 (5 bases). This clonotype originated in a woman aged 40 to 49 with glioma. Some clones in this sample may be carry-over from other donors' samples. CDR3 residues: CASSGGAAQPQHF. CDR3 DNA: TGCGCCAGCAGTGGAGGGGCCGCCCAGCCCCAGCATTTT.